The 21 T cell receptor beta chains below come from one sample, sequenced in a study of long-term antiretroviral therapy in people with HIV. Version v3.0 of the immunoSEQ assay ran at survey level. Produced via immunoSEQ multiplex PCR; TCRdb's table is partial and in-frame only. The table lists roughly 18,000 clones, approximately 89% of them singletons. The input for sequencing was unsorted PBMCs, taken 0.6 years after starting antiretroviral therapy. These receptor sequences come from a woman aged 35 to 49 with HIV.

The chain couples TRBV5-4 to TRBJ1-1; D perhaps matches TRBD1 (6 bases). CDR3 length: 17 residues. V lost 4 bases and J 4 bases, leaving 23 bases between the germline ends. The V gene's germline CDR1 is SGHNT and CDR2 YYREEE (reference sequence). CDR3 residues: CASSQPGQQGPATEAFF. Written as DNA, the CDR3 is TGTGCCAGCAGCCAACCCGGGCAGCAGGGGCCCGCCACTGAAGCTTTCTTT.

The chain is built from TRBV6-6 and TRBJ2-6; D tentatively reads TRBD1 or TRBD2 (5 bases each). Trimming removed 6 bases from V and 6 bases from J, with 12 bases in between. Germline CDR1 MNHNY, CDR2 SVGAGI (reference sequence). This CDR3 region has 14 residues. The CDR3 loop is CASSTGREANVLTF. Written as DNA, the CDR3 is TGTGCCAGCAGCACAGGCCGGGAGGCCAACGTCCTGACTTTC.

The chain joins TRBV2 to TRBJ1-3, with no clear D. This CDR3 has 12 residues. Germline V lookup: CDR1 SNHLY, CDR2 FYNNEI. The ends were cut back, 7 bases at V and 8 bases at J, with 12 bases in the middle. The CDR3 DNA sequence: TGTGCCAGCACAAGTTGGACCGACACCATATATTTT. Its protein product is CASTSWTDTIYF.

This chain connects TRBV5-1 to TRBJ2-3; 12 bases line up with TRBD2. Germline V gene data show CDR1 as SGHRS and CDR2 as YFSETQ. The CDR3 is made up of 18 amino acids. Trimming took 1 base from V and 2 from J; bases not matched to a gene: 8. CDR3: CASSLRLAGGINTDTQYF. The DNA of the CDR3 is TGCGCCAGCAGCTTGCGGCTAGCGGGGGGGATAAACACAGATACGCAGTATTTT.

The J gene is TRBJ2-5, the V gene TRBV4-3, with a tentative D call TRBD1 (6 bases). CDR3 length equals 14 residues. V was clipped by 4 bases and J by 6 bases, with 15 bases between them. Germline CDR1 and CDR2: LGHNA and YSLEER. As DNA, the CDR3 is TGCGCCAGCAGCCTCGTGGGGGCCGGACAGACCCAGTACTTC. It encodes CASSLVGAGQTQYF.

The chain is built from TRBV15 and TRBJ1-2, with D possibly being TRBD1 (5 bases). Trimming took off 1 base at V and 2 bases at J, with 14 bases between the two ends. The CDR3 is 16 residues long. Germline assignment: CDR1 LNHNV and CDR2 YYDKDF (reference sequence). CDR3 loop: CATSRGNIGGNYGYTF. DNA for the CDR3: TGTGCCACCAGCAGAGGAAATATTGGGGGGAACTATGGCTACACCTTC.

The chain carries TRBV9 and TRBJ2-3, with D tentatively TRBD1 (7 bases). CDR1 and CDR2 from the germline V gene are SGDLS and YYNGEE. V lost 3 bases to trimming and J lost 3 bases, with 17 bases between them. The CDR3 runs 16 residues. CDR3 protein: CASSEAGGIGTDTQYF. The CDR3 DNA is TGTGCCAGCAGCGAGGCAGGGGGGATAGGAACAGATACGCAGTATTTT.

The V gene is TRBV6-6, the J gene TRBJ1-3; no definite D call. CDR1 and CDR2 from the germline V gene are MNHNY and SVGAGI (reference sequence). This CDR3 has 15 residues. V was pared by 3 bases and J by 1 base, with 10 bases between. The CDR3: CASSYQRGSGNTIYF. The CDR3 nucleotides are TGTGCCAGCAGTTATCAGCGGGGTTCTGGAAACACCATATATTTT.

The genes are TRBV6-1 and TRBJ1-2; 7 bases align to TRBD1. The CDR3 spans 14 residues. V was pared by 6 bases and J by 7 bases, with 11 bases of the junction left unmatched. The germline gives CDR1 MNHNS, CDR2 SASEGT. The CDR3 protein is CASRLGGGVRGYTF. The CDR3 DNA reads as TGTGCCAGCAGGTTAGGGGGCGGTGTCCGTGGCTACACCTTC.

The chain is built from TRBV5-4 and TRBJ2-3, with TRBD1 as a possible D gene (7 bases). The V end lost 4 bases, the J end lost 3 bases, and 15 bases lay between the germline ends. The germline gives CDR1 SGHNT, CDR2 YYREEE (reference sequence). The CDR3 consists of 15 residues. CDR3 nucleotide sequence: TGTGCCAGCAGCACCCCAGGGGGGTCGACAGATACGCAGTATTTT. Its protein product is CASSTPGGSTDTQYF.

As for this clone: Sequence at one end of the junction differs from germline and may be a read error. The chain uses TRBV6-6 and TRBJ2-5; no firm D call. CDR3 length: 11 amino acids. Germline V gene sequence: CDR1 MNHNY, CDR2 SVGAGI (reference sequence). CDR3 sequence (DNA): TGTGCCAGCAGTTACTCGTCGTCCCAGAACTTC. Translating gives CASSYSSSQNF.

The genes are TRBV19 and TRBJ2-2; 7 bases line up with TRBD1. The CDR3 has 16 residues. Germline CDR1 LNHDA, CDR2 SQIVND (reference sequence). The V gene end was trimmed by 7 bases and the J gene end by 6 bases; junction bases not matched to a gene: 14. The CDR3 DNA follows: TGTGCCAGTATGGGAGCCCATAACAGGGGATCCGGGGAGCTGTTTTTT. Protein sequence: CASMGAHNRGSGELFF.

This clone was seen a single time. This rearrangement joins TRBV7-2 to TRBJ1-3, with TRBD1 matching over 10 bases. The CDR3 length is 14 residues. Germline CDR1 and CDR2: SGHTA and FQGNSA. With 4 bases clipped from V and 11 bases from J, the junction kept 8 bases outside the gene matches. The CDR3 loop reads CASSYLTGGDSIYF. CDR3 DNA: TGTGCCAGCAGCTACCTGACAGGGGGCGACTCCATATATTTT.

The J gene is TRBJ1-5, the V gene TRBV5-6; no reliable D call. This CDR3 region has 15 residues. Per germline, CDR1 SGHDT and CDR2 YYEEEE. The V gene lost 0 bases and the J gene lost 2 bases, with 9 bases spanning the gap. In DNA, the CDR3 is TGTGCCAGCAGCTTGGATGGAGGTGGCAATCAGCCCCAGCATTTT. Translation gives CASSLDGGGNQPQHF.

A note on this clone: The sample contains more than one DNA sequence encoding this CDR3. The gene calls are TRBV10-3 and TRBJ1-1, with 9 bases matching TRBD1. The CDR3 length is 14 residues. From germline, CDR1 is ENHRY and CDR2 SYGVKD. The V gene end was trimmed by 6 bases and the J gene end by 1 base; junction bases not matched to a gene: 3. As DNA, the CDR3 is TGTGCCATCAGACGGACAGGGGAGAACACTGAAGCTTTCTTT. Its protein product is CAIRRTGENTEAFF.

CDR3 sequence (DNA): TGCGCCAGCAGCGATCGCACAGGGCATGGAAACACCATATATTTT. The encoded protein is CASSDRTGHGNTIYF. The chain is built from TRBV5-1 and TRBJ1-3, with D possibly being TRBD1 (6 bases). The V end lost 4 bases, the J end lost 3 bases, and 14 bases lay between the germline ends. The germline V gene has CDR1 SGHRS and CDR2 YFSETQ. CDR3 length equals 15 residues.

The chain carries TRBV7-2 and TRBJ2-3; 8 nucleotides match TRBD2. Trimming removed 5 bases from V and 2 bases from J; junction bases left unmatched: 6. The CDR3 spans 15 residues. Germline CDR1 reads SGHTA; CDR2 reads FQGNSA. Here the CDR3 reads CASSGRRGVTDTQYF. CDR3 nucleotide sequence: TGTGCCAGCAGCGGGAGGCGGGGGGTCACAGATACGCAGTATTTT.

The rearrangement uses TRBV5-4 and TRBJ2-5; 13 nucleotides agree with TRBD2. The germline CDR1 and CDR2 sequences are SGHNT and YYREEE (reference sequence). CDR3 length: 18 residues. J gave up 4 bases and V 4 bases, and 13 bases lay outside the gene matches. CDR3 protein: CASSPGTSGGALGETQYF. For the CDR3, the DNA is TGTGCCAGCAGCCCCGGAACTAGCGGGGGGGCGCTTGGAGAGACCCAGTACTTC. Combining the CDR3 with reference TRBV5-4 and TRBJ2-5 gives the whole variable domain ETGVTQSPTHLIKTRGQQVTLRCSSQSGHNTVSWYQQALGQGPQFIFQYYREEENGRGNFPPRFSGLQFPNYSSELNVNALELDDSALYLCASSPGTSGGALGETQYFGPGTRLLVL.

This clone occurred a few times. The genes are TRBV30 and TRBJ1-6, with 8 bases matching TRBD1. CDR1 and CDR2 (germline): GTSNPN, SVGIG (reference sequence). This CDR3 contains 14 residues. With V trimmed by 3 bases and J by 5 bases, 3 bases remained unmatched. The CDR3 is CAWRRQGNNSPLHF. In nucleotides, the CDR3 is TGTGCCTGGAGAAGACAGGGGAATAATTCACCCCTCCACTTT.

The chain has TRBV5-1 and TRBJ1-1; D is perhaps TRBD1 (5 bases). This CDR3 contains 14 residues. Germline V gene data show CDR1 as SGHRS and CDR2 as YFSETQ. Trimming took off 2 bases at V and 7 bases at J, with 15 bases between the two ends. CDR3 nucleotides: TGCGCCAGCAGCTTAATGAGGGACGCCGGTGAAGCTTTCTTT. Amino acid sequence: CASSLMRDAGEAFF.

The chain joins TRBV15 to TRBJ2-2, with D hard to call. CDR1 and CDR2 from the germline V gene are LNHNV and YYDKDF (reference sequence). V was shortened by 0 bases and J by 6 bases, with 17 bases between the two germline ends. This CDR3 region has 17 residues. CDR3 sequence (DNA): TGTGCCACCAGCAGAGATTTAGACCCGGACGTTCCCGGGGAGCTGTTTTTT. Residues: CATSRDLDPDVPGELFF.